The entry below describes one T cell receptor beta chain. Clones were sequenced by immunoSEQ multiplex PCR, and TCRdb holds only the in-frame ones, with some missing. The sample lists approximately 130,000 clones, 90% occurring once. This record comes from a study of OX40 agonist ivuxolimab in advanced cancers. Across the study: Patients were treated with intravenous ivuxolimab, dosed at 0.01 to 10 mg/kg and infused every 2 weeks. Subjects had a mean age of around 60 years, with a range of 23 to 79; about 83% were male. Treatment received earlier with anti-PD-1, anti-PD-L1 or anti-CTLA-4 agents was allowed, and more than 30% had some.

Germline CDR1 SGHVS, CDR2 FNYEAQ. The CDR3 is made up of 12 amino acids. The timepoints at which blood was sampled were baseline, cycle 4 day 1, and cycle 7 day 1. The TCR originated in an adult with an advanced solid tumor such as melanoma, head and neck, liver or kidney cancer. The genes are TRBV7-6 and TRBJ1-3; D remains ambiguous. The sample here was CD4+ or CD8+ T cells sorted from blood, taken in a trial of the OX40 agonist ivuxolimab. This CDR3 reads CASTSSGNTIYF. The CDR3 DNA follows: TGTGCGTCCACAAGCTCTGGAAACACCATATATTTT.